This T cell receptor (beta chain) was identified in a study of Ad26.COV2.S vaccination and SARS-CoV-2 variants. Sequencing was performed with immunoSEQ multiplex PCR; in TCRdb, only in-frame clones are kept and a portion is missing. The sample includes about 680,000 clones, more than 80% of them seen just once. This clone was observed a single time. Its specificity is unknown. The treatment here: around 19 received Ad26.COV2.S at low or high dose, single or two shots; roughly five received placebo; per-sample allocation not given. The samples were gathered on day 63 after the first injection of vaccine or placebo. The donor's status was that of an adult aged 18-55 years in Boston. The CDR3 runs 18 residues. The germline V gene has CDR1 LNHDA and CDR2 SQIVND (reference sequence). Trimming removed 3 bases from V and 1 base from J; junction bases left unmatched: 11. Findings of the study overall: The breadth of spike-specific CD8+ and CD4+ T cell responses after vaccination was reportedly substantial. Vaccinees showed greater spike-specific TCR breadth than placebo recipients.

This chain connects TRBV19 to TRBJ2-1, with 8 bases fitting TRBD2. The sequencing here drew on peripheral blood, taken in a trial of Ad26.COV2.S vaccine versus placebo. This receptor was obtained from a person aged 18-65 years who received the Ad26.COV2.S COVID-19 vaccine or a placebo. The CDR3 spells CASSIRRPGLGSYNEQFF. The CDR3 DNA reads as TGTGCCAGTAGTATTAGGCGCCCGGGACTAGGGTCCTACAATGAGCAGTTCTTC.